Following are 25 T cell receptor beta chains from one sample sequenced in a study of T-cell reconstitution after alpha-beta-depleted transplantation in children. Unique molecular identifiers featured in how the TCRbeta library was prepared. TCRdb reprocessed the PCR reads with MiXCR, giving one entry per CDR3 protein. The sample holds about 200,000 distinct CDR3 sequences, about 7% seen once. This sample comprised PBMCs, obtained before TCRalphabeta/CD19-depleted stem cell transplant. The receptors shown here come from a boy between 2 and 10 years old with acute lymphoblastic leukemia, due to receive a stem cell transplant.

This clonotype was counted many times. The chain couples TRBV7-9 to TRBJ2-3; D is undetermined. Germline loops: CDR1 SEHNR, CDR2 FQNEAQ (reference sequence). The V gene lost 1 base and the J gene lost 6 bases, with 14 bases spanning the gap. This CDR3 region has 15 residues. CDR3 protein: CASSLEIFGQDTQYF. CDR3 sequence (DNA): TGTGCCAGCAGCTTAGAGATTTTTGGGCAGGATACGCAGTATTTT.

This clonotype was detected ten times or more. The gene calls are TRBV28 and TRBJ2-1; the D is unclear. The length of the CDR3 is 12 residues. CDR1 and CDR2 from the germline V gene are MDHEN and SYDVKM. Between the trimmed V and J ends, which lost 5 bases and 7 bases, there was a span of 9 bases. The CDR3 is CASSVFLNEQFF. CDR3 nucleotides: TGTGCCAGCAGTGTATTCCTAAATGAGCAGTTCTTC.

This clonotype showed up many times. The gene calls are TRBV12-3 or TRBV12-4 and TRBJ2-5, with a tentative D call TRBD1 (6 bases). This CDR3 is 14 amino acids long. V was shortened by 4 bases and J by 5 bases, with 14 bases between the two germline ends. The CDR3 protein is CASSYGRRGETQYF. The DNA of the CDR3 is TGTGCCAGCAGTTATGGACGAAGGGGGGAGACCCAGTACTTC.

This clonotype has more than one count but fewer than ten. CDR3 protein: CASNQHLSGTQQFF. The CDR3 coding sequence is TGTGCCAGCAACCAACACCTTTCCGGGACCCAGCAGTTCTTC. The V and J genes are TRBV27 and TRBJ2-1, with D perhaps TRBD1 or TRBD2 (5 bases each). Germline CDR1 MNHEY, CDR2 SMNVEV (reference sequence). This CDR3 is built from 14 residues. V dropped 7 bases and J dropped 11 bases, with 21 bases sitting between them.

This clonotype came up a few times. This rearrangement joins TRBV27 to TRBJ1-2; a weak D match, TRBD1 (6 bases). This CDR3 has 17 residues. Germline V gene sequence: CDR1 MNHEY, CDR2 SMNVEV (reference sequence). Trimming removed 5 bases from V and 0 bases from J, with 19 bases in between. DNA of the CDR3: TGTGCCAGCAGTCAGACTACCGACAGGTTAGCTAACTATGGCTACACCTTC. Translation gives CASSQTTDRLANYGYTF.

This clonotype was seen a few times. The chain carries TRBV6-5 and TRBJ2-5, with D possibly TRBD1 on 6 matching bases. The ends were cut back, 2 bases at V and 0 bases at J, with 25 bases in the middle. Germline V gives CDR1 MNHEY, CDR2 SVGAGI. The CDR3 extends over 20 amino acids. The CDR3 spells CASSYLPQGTQGLNQETQYF. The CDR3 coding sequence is TGTGCCAGCAGTTACCTACCCCAAGGTACTCAGGGGCTCAACCAAGAGACCCAGTACTTC.

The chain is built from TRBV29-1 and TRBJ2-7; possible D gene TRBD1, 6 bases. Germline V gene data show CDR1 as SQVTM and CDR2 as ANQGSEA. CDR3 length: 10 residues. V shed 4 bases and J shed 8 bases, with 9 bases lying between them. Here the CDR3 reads CSVAQGKQYF. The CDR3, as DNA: TGCAGCGTTGCTCAGGGGAAGCAGTACTTC.

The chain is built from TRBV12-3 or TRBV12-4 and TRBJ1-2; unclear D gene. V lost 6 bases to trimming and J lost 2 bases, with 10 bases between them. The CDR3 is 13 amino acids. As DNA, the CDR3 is TGTGCCAGCAGAACCCCGGGGAACTATGGCTACACCTTC. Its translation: CASRTPGNYGYTF.

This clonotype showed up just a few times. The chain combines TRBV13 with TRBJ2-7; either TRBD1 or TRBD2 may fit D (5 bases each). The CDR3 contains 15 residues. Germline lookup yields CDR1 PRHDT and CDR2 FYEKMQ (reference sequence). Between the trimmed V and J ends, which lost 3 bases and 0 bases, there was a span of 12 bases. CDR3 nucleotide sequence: TGTGCCAGCAGCTTGGTACCAGGGAGCTCCTACGAGCAGTACTTC. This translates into CASSLVPGSSYEQYF.

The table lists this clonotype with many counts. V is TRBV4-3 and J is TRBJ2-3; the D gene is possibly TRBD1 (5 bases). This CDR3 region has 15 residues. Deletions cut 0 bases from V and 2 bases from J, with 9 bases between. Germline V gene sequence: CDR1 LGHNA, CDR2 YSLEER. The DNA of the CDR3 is TGCGCCAGCAGCCAAGATCGACAGATCACAGATACGCAGTATTTT. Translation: CASSQDRQITDTQYF.

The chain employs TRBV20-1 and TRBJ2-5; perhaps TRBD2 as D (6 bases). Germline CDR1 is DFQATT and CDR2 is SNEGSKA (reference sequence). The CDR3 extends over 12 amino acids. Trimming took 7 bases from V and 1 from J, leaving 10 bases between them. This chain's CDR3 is CSVEGVQETQYF. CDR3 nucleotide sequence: TGCAGTGTGGAGGGAGTCCAAGAGACCCAGTACTTC.

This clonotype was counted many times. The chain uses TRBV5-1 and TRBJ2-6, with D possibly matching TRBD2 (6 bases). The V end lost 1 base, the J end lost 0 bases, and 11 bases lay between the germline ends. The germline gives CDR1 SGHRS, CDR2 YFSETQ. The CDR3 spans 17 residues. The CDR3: CASSLSFGSSGANVLTF. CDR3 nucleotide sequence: TGCGCCAGCAGCTTGTCGTTCGGGAGCTCTGGGGCCAACGTCCTGACTTTC.

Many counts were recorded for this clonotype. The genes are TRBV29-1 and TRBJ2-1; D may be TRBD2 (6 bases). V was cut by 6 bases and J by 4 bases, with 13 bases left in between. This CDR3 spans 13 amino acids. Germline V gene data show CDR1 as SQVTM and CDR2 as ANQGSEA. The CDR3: CSVHGGGYNEQFF. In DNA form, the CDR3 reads TGCAGCGTGCATGGTGGGGGGTACAATGAGCAGTTCTTC.

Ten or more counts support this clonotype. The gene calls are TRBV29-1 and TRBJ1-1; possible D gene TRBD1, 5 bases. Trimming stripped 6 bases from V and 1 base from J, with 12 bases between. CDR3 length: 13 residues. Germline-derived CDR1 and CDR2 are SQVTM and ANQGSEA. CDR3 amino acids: CSVLGGRNTEAFF. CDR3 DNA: TGCAGCGTCCTGGGGGGGAGGAACACTGAAGCTTTCTTT.

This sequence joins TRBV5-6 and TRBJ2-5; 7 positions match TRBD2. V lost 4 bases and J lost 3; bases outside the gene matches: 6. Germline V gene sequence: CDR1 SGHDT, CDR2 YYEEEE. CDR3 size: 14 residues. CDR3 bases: TGTGCCAGCAGCATACTAGCGTCTAAAGAGACCCAGTACTTC. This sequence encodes CASSILASKETQYF.

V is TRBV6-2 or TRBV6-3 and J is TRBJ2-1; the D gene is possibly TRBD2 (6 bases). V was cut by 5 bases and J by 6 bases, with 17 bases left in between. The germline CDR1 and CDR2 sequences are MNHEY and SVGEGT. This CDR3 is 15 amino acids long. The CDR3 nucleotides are TGTGCCAGCAGTCCCTCCGGGGGATCGGGCAATGAGCAGTTCTTC. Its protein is CASSPSGGSGNEQFF.

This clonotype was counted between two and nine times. The CDR3 loop reads CASSSTGDVDEKLFF. The DNA for the CDR3 is TGTGCCAGCAGCTCGACAGGGGATGTAGATGAAAAACTGTTTTTT. J is TRBJ1-4 and V is TRBV7-9; 8 positions match TRBD1. J gave up 6 bases and V 4 bases, and 7 bases lay outside the gene matches. The CDR3 runs 15 residues. Germline V gene sequence: CDR1 SEHNR, CDR2 FQNEAQ (reference sequence).

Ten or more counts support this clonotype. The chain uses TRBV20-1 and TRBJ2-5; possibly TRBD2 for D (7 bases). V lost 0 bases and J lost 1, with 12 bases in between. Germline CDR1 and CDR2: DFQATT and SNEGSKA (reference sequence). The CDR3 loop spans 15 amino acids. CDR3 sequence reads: CSARDGGAAQETQYF. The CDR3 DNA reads TGCAGTGCTAGAGATGGGGGGGCTGCCCAAGAGACCCAGTACTTC.

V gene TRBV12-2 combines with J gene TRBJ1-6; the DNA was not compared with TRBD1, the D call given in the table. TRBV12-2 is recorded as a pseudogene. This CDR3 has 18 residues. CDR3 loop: CASRYPLPLEVTESPLHF. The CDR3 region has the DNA TGTGCAAGTCGCTACCCCCTTCCCCTGGAGGTAACCGAATCACCCCTCCACTTT.

This chain's CDR3 is CASSRGAAEAFF. As DNA, the CDR3 is TGTGCCAGCAGTAGGGGGGCGGCCGAAGCTTTCTTT. J is TRBJ1-1 and V is TRBV27; TRBD1 might be the D (6 bases). The germline V gene encodes CDR1 MNHEY and CDR2 SMNVEV (reference sequence). Trimming removed 5 bases from V and 8 bases from J, with 12 bases in between. The CDR3 length is 12 residues.

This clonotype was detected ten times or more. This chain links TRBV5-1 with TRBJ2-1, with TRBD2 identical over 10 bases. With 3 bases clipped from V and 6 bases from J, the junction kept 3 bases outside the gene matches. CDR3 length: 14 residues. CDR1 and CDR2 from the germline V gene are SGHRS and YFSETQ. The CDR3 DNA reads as TGCGCCAGCAGCTCTAGCGGGGGTACCAATGAGCAGTTCTTC. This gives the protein CASSSSGGTNEQFF.

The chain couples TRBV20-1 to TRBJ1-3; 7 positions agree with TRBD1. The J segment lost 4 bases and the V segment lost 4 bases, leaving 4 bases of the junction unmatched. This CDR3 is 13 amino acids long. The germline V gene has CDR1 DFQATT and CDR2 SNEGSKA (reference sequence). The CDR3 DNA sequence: TGCAGTGCTACCCCGGGACAGGGAAACACCATATATTTT. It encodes CSATPGQGNTIYF.

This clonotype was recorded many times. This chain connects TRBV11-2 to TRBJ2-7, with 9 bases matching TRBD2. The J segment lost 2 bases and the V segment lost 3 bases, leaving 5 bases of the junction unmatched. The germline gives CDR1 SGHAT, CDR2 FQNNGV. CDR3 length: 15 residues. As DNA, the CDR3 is TGTGCCAGCAGCTTTCGGCTAGCGGGGCCCTACGAGCAGTACTTC. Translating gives CASSFRLAGPYEQYF.

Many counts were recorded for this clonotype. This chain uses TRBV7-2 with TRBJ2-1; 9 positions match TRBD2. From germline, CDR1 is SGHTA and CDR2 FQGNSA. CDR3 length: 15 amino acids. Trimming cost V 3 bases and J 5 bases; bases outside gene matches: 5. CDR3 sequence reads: CASSFGTSRHNEQFF. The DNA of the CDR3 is TGTGCCAGCAGCTTCGGGACTAGCAGACACAATGAGCAGTTCTTC.

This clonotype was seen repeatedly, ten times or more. The CDR3 DNA follows: TGTGCCAGCAGCTTAGTCGGGGGGGCCGCCTACGAGCAGTACTTC. Its translation: CASSLVGGAAYEQYF. The rearrangement uses TRBV7-2 and TRBJ2-7; 8 positions agree with TRBD2. With 1 base clipped from V and 2 bases from J, the junction kept 4 bases outside the gene matches. There are 15 residues in the CDR3. Germline CDR1 SGHTA, CDR2 FQGNSA.